This record looks at one TCR beta chain sequence and its context. Original handling: Reference gene primers were amplified, and this amplification served to estimate nucleated cell counts. Sequencing was performed with immunoSEQ multiplex PCR; in TCRdb, only in-frame clones are kept and a portion is missing. V and J calls and clone size are as listed in that table; D and trimming were resolved from the DNA. Of a few hundred thousand clones listed, roughly 90% were seen once; the top ten hold about 3%. The data were obtained in a study of blood T cell repertoires in COVID-19. As for the study in general: Donors in the United States, Italy and Spain gave samples during acute or convalescent COVID-19.

The CDR3 has 16 residues. J was trimmed by 8 bases and V by 0 bases; bases with no gene match: 6. Germline V gene lookup returns CDR1 SGDLS and CDR2 YYNGEE. Cohort assignment relied on participant-reported clinical history. Cohort 3 donors counted as recovered after two negative PCRs, clearance, or resolved symptoms. This sequence joins TRBV9 and TRBJ2-1, with 12 bases that match TRBD2. The specimen was PBMCs or T cells enriched from blood (not recorded which). The receptor was isolated from a woman between 45 and 60 years old who had recovered from COVID-19. The CDR3 DNA reads as TGTGCCAGCAGCGTAGGGGCTAGCGGGAGGGTATATGAGCAGTTCTTC. Encoded protein: CASSVGASGRVYEQFF.